This is a list of T cell receptor beta chains from one sample in a study of CD4+ T cells in melanoma. Only in-frame clones appear in the TCRdb table, and some are missing; sequencing was by immunoSEQ multiplex PCR. The sample carries 9,000 to 13,000 clones, around 79% recorded once. Sequencing was done on a sample of cells from a culture (not recorded whether cultured in vitro). Receptors were obtained from a human donor with melanoma. CDR3s include the opening cysteine and the closing phenylalanine or tryptophan. A D gene is named only where the DNA matches it firmly. Size tells how often a clone was seen (once, few, many) or the class of an expanded clone, and some rows leave it out.

j_call v_call d_call clone_size cdr3_nt cdr3_aa
TRBJ1-2 TRBV19 - - TGTGCCAGTAGTCTCCGGGGGAGAAATGGCTACACCTTC CASSLRGRNGYTF
TRBJ2-7 TRBV3-1/TRBV3-2 TRBD1 - TGTGCCAGCAGCCAAGCCGGGACAGGGTCCTACGAGCAGTACTTC CASSQAGTGSYEQYF
TRBJ1-2 TRBV29-1 TRBD1 - TGCAGCGTTCAGGGGGCCGCTGGCTACACCTTC CSVQGAAGYTF
TRBJ1-5 TRBV7-2 TRBD1 - TGTGCCAGCAGCTTTAGGGGGCTAGGCAATCAGCCCCAGCATTTT CASSFRGLGNQPQHF
TRBJ1-1 TRBV28 - - TGTGCCACAGGACGGCCGGGGGTCCCTGAAGCTTTCTTT CATGRPGVPEAFF
TRBJ2-7 TRBV4-1 - - TGCGCCAGCAGCCAAGCCGACAGGCTGTCCTACGAGCAGTACTTC CASSQADRLSYEQYF
TRBJ1-2 TRBV3-1/TRBV3-2 TRBD1 once TGTGCCAGCAGCCTATCACAGGGGGCGTTAAGGTATGGCTACACCTTC CASSLSQGALRYGYTF
TRBJ2-1 TRBV5-1 TRBD2 - TGCGCCAGCAGCTCGGGACTAACGAATGAGCAGTTCTTC CASSSGLTNEQFF
TRBJ2-3 TRBV20-1 - - TGCAGTGCTAGAGGTGGGGATACGCAGTATTTT CSARGGDTQYF
TRBJ1-1 TRBV3-1/TRBV3-2 - - TGTGCCAGCAGCCCTTGGGACAAGCCGAACACTGAAGCTTTCTTT CASSPWDKPNTEAFF
TRBJ2-1 TRBV11-3 - once TGTGCCAGCAGCTTAAGCTGGGGCAATGGGCAGTTCTTC CASSLSWGNGQFF
TRBJ2-3 TRBV27 TRBD2 - TGTGCCAGCAGTAAAGCTCTAGCGGGGGTAGATACGCAGTATTTT CASSKALAGVDTQYF
TRBJ1-1 TRBV7-6 - - TGTGCCAGCAGCCGAGGGGTTTCCCCGAACACTGAAGCTTTCTTT CASSRGVSPNTEAFF
TRBJ2-1 TRBV3-1/TRBV3-2 TRBD2 - TGTGCCAGCAGCAACTTTGCGGGGGGGGTACGAAGCTCCTACAATGAGCAGTTCTTC CASSNFAGGVRSSYNEQFF
TRBJ2-1 TRBV7-9 TRBD1 - TGTGCCAGCAGCCGTACAGGGGGCCCCTACAATGAGCAGTTCTTC CASSRTGGPYNEQFF
TRBJ1-6 TRBV7-2 - - TGTGCCAGCAGCTCCCAAGGGCCCCCAAATTCACCCCTCCACTTT CASSSQGPPNSPLHF
TRBJ2-3 TRBV5-4 TRBD2 - TGTGCCAGCAGCTTGGCCATCGGACTAGCGGGTACAGATACGCAGTATTTT CASSLAIGLAGTDTQYF
TRBJ1-1 TRBV14 - - TGTGCCAGCAGCCGGGCAATCGGGAGGGTAATCACTGAAGCTTTCTTT CASSRAIGRVITEAFF
TRBJ1-4 TRBV3-1/TRBV3-2 - - TGTGCCAGCAGCCAAGTGTTCCACGCGCGTGAAAAACTGTTTTTT CASSQVFHAREKLFF
TRBJ2-1 TRBV6-5 TRBD1 - TGTGCCAGCAGTCCCACGACAGGGAACAATGAGCAGTTCTTC CASSPTTGNNEQFF
TRBJ2-5 TRBV6-5 - - TGTGCCAGCAGGCGAACAGGGCGCCAAGAGACCCAGTACTTC CASRRTGRQETQYF
TRBJ1-5 TRBV7-2 - - TGTGCCAGCAGCTTAGGGTATTATAGCAATCAGCCCCAGCATTTT CASSLGYYSNQPQHF
TRBJ2-3 TRBV14 - - TGTGCCAGCAGCCAACCCGGACGATCTAGCACAGATACGCAGTATTTT CASSQPGRSSTDTQYF
TRBJ2-3 TRBV7-3 - - TGTGCCAGCAGCTTAACGTTCTCAGATACGCAGTATTTT CASSLTFSDTQYF
TRBJ2-5 TRBV7-3 TRBD2 - TGTGCCAGCAGCCCCGGTGGGACTAGCGGACAAGAGACCCAGTACTTC CASSPGGTSGQETQYF
TRBJ2-2 TRBV7-3 - - TGTGCCAGCAGCCCTCCAGAGAACACCGGGGAGCTGTTTTTT CASSPPENTGELFF
TRBJ2-5 TRBV6-1 - - TGTGCCAGCAGTGAAGTTAGGGAGACCCAGTACTTC CASSEVRETQYF
TRBJ1-4 TRBV19 - - TGTGCCAGTAGTATGGGGACCAACCGGGAAGGTGAAAAACTGTTTTTT CASSMGTNREGEKLFF
TRBJ1-1 TRBV16 - - TGTGCCAGCAGCCAATCCCCCGCGGGAGCTTTCTTT CASSQSPAGAFF
TRBJ2-5 TRBV12-3/TRBV12-4 - - TGTGCCAGCAGTTTGCAGCTAGGGGAGACCCAGTACTTC CASSLQLGETQYF
TRBJ2-2 TRBV9 - - TGTGCCAGCAGTCTAAACTTTGAGTCTCCGAACACCGGGGAGCTGTTTTTT CASSLNFESPNTGELFF
TRBJ2-7 TRBV5-4 - - TGTGCCAGCAGCTTGGATTCCCGGGCGAGCTCCTACGAGCAGTACTTC CASSLDSRASSYEQYF
TRBJ1-2 TRBV20-1 - few TGCAGTGCTAGTCGGGTGCAGGGTACCAACTATGGCTACACCTTC CSASRVQGTNYGYTF
TRBJ2-7 TRBV5-4 TRBD1 - TGTGCCAGCAGCTCCCGGACAGGGGGTACCTACGAGCAGTACTTC CASSSRTGGTYEQYF
TRBJ1-2 TRBV6-5 - - TGTGCCAGCAGTATAGAGCAAGTGTCCGGCTACACCTTC CASSIEQVSGYTF
TRBJ1-1 TRBV15 TRBD1 - TGTGCCACCAGCAGTTCCGACAGGGGTAGTACTGAAGCTTTCTTT CATSSSDRGSTEAFF